This T cell receptor beta chain came from a study of identical twins. A universal primer site arose from template switching, and cDNA bore unique molecular identifiers. TCRdb called the 5' RACE reads again in MiXCR, with one record for every CDR3 protein. Among roughly 540,000 distinct CDR3 sequences, less than 25% were seen once, and the ten largest hold roughly 0.9%. In its sample, this clonotype was seen a few times. Germline assignment: CDR1 GTSNPN and CDR2 SVGIG (reference sequence). V dropped 5 bases and J dropped 5 bases, with 9 bases sitting between them. The CDR3 is 11 residues long. The same data also went into a second study, on T cells expressing NK-cell markers. From that report: Serological testing identified seven of the eight sequenced donors as HCMV-seropositive and one as seronegative. Topping the CD3+CD56-NKG2C+ fraction as well were these clonotypes, in a handful of donors.

This chain connects TRBV30 to TRBJ1-1, with D uncertain. The clonotype was recovered from a woman aged 18-35 years in good health. The sample consisted of CD4+ T cells sorted from blood. This CDR3 is CAWRQRTEAFF. CDR3 coding DNA: TGTGCCTGGCGCCAGCGGACTGAAGCTTTCTTT. Full variable domain (remainder filled in from reference TRBV30 and TRBJ1-1): SQTIHQWPATLVQPVGSPLSLECTVEGTSNPNLYWYRQAAGRGLQLLFYSVGIGQISSEVPQNLSASRPQDRQFILSSKKLLLSDSGFYLCAWRQRTEAFFGQGTRLTVV.